Described below is a single T cell receptor beta chain sequence and its context. The junction does not match germline at one end; this may be a read error. Then a second PCR, running roughly 7 to 11 cycles, was carried out with a sample-barcoded 5' primer and a J-beta primer mix. Each cDNA molecule received a tag from a template-switch adaptor that had 12 random nucleotides. TCRdb ran MiXCR on the 5' RACE reads and lists one entry per CDR3 protein. The sample yields over 600,000 distinct CDR3 sequences, roughly 20% seen once. The length of the CDR3 is 15 residues. The germline CDR1 and CDR2 sequences are LGHDT and YNNKEL (reference sequence). This specimen belongs to a study of blood T cells in healthy people across ages.

The sequencing input was blood. The chain couples TRBV3-1 to TRBJ1-4; 8 bases map to TRBD1. The receptor comes from a man in his 70s in good health. CDR3 DNA sequence: TGTGCCAGCAGCCTGAGGACAGGGTCTAATGAAAAACTGGTTTTT. It encodes CASSLRTGSNEKLVF.